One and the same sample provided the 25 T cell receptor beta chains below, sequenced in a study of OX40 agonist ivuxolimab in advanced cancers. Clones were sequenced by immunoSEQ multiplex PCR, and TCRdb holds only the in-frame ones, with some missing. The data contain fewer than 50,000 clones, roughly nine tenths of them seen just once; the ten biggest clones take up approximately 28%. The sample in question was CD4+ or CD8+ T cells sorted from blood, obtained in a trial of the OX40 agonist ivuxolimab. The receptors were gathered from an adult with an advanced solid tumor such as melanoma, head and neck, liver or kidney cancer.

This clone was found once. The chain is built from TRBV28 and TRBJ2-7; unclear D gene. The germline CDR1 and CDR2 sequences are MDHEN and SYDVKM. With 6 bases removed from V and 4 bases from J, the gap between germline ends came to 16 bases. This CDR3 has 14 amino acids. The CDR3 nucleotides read TGTGCCAGCAGGTGGACGACTCGTCCTTACGAGCAGTACTTC. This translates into CASRWTTRPYEQYF.

DNA of the CDR3: TGTGCCAGCAGCCCCAAAAACAATGAGCAGTTCTTC. Its translation: CASSPKNNEQFF. The genes are TRBV27 and TRBJ2-1; D is uncertain. This CDR3 is 12 amino acids long. V lost 6 bases and J 5 bases, leaving 8 bases between the germline ends. Per germline, CDR1 MNHEY and CDR2 SMNVEV (reference sequence).

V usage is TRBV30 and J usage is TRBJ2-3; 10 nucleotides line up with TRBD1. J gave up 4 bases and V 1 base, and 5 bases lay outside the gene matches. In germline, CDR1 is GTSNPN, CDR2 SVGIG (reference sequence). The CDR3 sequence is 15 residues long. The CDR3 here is CAWSAGTGVPDTQYF. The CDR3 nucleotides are TGTGCCTGGAGTGCTGGGACAGGGGTACCAGATACGCAGTATTTT.

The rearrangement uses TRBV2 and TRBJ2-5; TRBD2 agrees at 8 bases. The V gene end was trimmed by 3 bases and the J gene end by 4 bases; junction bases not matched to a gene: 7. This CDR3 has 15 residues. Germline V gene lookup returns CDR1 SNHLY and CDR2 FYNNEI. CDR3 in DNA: TGTGCCAGCAGTGATCTAGGGGCGGGAGGAGAGACCCAGTACTTC. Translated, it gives CASSDLGAGGETQYF.

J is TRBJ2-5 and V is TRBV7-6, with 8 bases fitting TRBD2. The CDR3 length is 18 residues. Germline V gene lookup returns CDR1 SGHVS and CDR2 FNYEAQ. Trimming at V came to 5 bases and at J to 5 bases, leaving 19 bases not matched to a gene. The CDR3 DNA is TGTGCCAGCAGCATAGGGGGACTATCCGGGAGGGCCTTGGAGACCCAGTACTTC. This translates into CASSIGGLSGRALETQYF.

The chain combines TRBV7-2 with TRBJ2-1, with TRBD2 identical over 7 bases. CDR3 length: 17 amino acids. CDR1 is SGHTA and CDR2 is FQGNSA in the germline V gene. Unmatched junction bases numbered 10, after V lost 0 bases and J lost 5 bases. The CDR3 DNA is TGTGCCAGCAGCTTAGCGCTTCGGTCTAGCGGAAACAATGAGCAGTTCTTC. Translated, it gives CASSLALRSSGNNEQFF.

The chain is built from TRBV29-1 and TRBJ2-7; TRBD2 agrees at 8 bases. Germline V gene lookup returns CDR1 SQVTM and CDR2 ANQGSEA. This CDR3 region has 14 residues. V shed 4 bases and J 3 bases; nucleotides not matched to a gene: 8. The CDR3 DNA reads TGCAGCGTTGTCGGGACTAGACATAACTACGAGCAGTACTTC. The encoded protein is CSVVGTRHNYEQYF.

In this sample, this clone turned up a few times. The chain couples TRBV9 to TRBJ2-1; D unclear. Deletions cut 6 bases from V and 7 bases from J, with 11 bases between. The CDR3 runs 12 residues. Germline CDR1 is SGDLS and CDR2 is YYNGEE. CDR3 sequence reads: CASNSEVNEQFF. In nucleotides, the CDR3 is TGTGCCAGCAACTCAGAAGTTAATGAGCAGTTCTTC.

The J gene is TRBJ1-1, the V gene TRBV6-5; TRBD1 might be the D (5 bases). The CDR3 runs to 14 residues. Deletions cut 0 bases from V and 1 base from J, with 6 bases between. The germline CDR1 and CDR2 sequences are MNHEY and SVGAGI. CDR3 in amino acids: CASSYSTANTEAFF. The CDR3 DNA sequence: TGTGCCAGCAGTTACTCGACAGCGAACACTGAAGCTTTCTTT.

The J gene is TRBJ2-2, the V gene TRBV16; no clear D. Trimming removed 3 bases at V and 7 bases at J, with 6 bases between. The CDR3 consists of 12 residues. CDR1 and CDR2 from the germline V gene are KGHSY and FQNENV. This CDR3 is CASSHWNGELFF. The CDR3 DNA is TGTGCCAGCAGCCACTGGAACGGGGAGCTGTTTTTT.

The CDR3: CASSALGSYEQYF. The DNA for the CDR3 is TGCGCCAGCAGCGCCCTCGGGTCCTACGAGCAGTACTTC. The chain links TRBV4-1 to TRBJ2-7; D remains ambiguous. Between the trimmed V and J ends, which lost 5 bases and 1 base, there was a span of 9 bases. Per germline, CDR1 MGHRA and CDR2 YSYEKL. This CDR3 has 13 residues.

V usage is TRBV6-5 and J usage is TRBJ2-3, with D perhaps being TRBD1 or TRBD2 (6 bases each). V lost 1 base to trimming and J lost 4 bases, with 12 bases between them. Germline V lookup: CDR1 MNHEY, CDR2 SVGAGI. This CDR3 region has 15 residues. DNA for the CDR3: TGTGCCAGCAGTTACTGGGGGCCGGGAGCAGATACGCAGTATTTT. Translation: CASSYWGPGADTQYF.

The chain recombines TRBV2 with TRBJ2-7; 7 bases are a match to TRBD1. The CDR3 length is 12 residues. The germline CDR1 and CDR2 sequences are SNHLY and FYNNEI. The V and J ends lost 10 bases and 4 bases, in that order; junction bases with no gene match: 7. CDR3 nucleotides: TGTGCCATCTCTGGGACAGAGTACGAGCAGTACTTC. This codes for CAISGTEYEQYF.

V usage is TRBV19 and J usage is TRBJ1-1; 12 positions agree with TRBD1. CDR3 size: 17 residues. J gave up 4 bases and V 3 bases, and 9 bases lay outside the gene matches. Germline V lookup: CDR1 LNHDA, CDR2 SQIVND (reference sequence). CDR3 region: CASSILGTGGSSTEAFF. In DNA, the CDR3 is TGTGCCAGTAGTATCCTAGGGACAGGGGGCTCCTCCACTGAAGCTTTCTTT.

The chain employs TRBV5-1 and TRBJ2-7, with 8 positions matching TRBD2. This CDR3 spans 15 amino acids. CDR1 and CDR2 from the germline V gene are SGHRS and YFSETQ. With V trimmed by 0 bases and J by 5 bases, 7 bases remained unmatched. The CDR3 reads CASSLGEREIHEQYF. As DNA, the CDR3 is TGCGCCAGCAGCTTGGGGGAGCGGGAGATCCACGAGCAGTACTTC. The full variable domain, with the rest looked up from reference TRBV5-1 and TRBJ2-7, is KAGVTQTPRYLIKTRGQQVTLSCSPISGHRSVSWYQQTPGQGLQFLFEYFSETQRNKGNFPGRFSGRQFSNSRSEMNVSTLELGDSALYLCASSLGEREIHEQYFGPGTRLTVT.

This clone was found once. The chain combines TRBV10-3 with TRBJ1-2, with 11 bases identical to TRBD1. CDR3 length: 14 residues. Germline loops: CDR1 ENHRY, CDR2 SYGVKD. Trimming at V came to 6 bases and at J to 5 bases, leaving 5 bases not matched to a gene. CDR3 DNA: TGTGCCATCAGCGGGGACAGGGGGTTGTATGGCTACACCTTC. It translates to CAISGDRGLYGYTF.

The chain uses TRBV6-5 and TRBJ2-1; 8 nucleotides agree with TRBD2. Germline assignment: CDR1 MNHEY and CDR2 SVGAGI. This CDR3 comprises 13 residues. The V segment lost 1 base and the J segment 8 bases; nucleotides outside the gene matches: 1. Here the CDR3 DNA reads TGTGCCAGCAGTTACTTGACTAGCGATGAGCAGTTCTTC. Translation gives CASSYLTSDEQFF.

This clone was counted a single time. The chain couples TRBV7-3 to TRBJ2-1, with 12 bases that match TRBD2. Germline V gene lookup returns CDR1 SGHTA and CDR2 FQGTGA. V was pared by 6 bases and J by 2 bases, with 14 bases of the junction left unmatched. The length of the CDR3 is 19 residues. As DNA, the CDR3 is TGTGCCAGCAGTCTTTACCCGGGACTAGCGGGTGCCACCTACAATGAGCAGTTCTTC. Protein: CASSLYPGLAGATYNEQFF.

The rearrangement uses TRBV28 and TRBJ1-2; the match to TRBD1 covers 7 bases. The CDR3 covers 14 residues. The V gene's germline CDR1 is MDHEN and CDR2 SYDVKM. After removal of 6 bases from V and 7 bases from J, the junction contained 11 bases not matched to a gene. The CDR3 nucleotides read TGTGCCAGCAGCCCCGACAGGGAATTGGTTGGCTACACCTTC. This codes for CASSPDRELVGYTF.

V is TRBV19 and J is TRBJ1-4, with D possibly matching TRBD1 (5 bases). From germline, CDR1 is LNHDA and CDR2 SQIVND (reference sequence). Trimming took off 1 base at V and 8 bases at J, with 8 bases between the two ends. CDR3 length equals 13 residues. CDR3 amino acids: CASSIAAGEKLFF. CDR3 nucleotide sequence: TGTGCCAGTAGTATAGCTGCAGGGGAAAAACTGTTTTTT. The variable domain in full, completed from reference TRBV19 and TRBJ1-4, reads DGGITQSPKYLFRKEGQNVTLSCEQNLNHDAMYWYRQDPGQGLRLIYYSQIVNDFQKGDIAEGYSVSREKKESFPLTVTSAQKNPTAFYLCASSIAAGEKLFFGSGTQLSVL.

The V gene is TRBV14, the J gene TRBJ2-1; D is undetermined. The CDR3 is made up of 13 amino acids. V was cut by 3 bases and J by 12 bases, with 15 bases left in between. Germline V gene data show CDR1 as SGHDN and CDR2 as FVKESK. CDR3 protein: CASSQETYYRQFF. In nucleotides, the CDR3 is TGTGCCAGCAGCCAGGAGACATACTACAGGCAGTTCTTC.

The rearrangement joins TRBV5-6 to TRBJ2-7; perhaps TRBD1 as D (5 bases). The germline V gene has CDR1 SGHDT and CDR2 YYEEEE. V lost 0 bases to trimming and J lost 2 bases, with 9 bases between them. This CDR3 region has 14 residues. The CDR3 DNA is TGTGCCAGCAGCTTGGGATGGGGCCCCTACGAGCAGTACTTC. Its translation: CASSLGWGPYEQYF.

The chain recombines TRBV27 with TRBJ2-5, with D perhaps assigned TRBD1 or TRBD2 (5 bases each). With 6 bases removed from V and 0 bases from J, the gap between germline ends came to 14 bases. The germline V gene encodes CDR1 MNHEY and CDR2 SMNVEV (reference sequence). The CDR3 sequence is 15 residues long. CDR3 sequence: CASSSDTRYQETQYF. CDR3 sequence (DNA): TGTGCCAGCAGCTCGGACACTAGGTACCAAGAGACCCAGTACTTC.

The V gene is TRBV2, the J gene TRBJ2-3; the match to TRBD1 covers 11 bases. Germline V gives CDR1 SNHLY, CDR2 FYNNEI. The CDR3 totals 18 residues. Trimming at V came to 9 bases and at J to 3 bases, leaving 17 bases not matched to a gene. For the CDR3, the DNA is TGTGCCAGAGAGGACAGGGGGCTCTTTAGCGGGAATACAGATACGCAGTATTTT. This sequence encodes CAREDRGLFSGNTDTQYF.

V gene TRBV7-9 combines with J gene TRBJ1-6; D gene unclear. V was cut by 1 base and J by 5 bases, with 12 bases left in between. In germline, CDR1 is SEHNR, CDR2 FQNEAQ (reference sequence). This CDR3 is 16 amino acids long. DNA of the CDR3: TGTGCCAGCAGCTTAGACGGAACAGTTGATAATTCACCCCTCCACTTT. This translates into CASSLDGTVDNSPLHF.